This T cell receptor beta chain stems from a study of shared clonotypes between healthy human individuals. As for the study in general: Each donor's CD4 naive and CD4 memory cells filled three plates apiece, CD8 naive two, and CD8 memory one.

On this clone itself: Its cognate antigen is unknown.

Data came from immunoSEQ multiplex PCR; TCRdb stores just in-frame clones and leaves some out. The sample lists about 990,000 clones, 78% occurring once. Findings and caveats of the study: Relative to clonotypes present in all four donors, those not shared had lower generation probabilities. At large depth, rarefaction still showed sorted-subset sequencing to be incomplete.

Sequencing was done on a sample of memory CD4+ T cells from PBMCs. Subset of the sample: CD45RA-negative fraction. This TCR derives from a young man in good health. Some clones in this sample may be carry-over from other donors' samples.

The CDR3 DNA is TGTGCCAGCAGTTTCGCGGGGGCGCATCAGCCCCAGCATTTT. Amino acid sequence: CASSFAGAHQPQHF. V is TRBV6-9 and J is TRBJ1-5, with D possibly TRBD1 on 6 matching bases. Trimming took off 4 bases at V and 5 bases at J, with 12 bases between the two ends. This CDR3 region has 14 residues. The germline CDR1 and CDR2 sequences are MNHGY and SVAAGI.